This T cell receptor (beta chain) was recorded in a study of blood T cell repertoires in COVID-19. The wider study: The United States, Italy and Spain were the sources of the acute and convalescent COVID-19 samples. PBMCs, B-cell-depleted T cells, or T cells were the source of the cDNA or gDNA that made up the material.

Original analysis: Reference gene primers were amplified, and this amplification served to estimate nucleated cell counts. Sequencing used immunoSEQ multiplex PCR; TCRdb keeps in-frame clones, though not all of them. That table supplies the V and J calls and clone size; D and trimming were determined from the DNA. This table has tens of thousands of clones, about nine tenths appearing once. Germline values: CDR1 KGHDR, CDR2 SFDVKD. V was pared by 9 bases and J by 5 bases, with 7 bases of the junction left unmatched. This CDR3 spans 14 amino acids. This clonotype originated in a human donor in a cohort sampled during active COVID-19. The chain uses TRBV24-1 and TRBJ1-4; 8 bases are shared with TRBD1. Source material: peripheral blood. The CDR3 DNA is TGTGCCACCTCCCGGACAGGGCCCAATGAAAAACTGTTTTTT. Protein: CATSRTGPNEKLFF.